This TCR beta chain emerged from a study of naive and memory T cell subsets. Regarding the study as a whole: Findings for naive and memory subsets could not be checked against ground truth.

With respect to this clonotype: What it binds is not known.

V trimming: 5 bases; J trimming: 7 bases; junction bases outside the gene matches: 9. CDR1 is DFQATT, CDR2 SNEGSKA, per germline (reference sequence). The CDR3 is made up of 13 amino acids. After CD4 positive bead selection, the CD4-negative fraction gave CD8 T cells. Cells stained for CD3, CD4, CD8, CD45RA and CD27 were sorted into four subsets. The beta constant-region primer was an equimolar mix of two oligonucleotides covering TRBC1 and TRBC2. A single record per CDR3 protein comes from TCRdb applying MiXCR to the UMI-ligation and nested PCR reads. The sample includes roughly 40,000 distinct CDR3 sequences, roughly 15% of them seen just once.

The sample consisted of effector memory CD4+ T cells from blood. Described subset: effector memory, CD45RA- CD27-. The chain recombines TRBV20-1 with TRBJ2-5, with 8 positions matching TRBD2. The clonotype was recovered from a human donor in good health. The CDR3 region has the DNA TGCAGTGCTGGGCAGCGGGAGAGGGGGACCCAGTACTTC. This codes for CSAGQRERGTQYF.